This T cell receptor beta chain was sequenced during a study of sequential checkpoint blockade in melanoma. Study background: 75 to 95 pretreatment tumor DNA samples were TCRβ immunosequenced. After nivolumab or ipilimumab alone, twenty-two patients had week-13 rebiopsies. Findings and caveats of the study: Rising tumor T-cell fraction and clonality meant about 30 times likelier benefit. Response in arm A was associated with pretreatment TIL clonality.

Profiling relied on immunoSEQ multiplex PCR, and the TCRdb table lists in-frame clones only, not all of them. Of some 8,000 clones in the sample, 23% were seen once. The sample's treatment: randomized to nivolumab then ipilimumab (arm A) or the reverse (arm B). V dropped 4 bases and J dropped 9; count of bases not matched to a gene: 23. This CDR3 has 19 amino acids. Germline V gene data show CDR1 as MDHEN and CDR2 as SYDVKM. This clone was seen more than once but under ten times. Its antigen is not known. The sample consisted of tumor tissue (inferred from file names), taken from a patient given nivolumab and ipilimumab in sequence. The receptor was isolated from a human donor with melanoma. The rearrangement joins TRBV28 to TRBJ1-3; TRBD1 aligns across 8 bases. In nucleotides, the CDR3 is TGTGCCAGCAGTTCCCAGGTTGCGTTGTTCGGGACAGGAGGAGGCACCATATATTTT. It yields the protein CASSSQVALFGTGGGTIYF.